These T cell receptor beta chains were read from a single sample in a study of T cells after yellow fever vaccination. TCRdb re-called the 5' RACE reads through MiXCR, storing one row per CDR3 protein. The sample includes tens of thousands of distinct CDR3 sequences, about 7.3% of them seen just once. Here the sequenced sample was CD8+ T cells sorted from PBMCs, taken 9 to 10 days after the first yellow fever vaccination. The receptor set was obtained from a man between 18 and 35 years old who received the YFV17D yellow fever vaccine. The CDR3 runs from the conserved cysteine through the conserved F or W. The D gene is left open where the match is weak. Clone size is shown for a subset of rows, as once, few, many or a class of expanded clone.

clone size: few
D gene: -
J gene: TRBJ2-6
CDR3 length: 14
V gene: TRBV3-1
CDR3 DNA: TGTGCCAGCAGGGACTCCGCCGGGGCCAACGTCCTGACTTTC
CDR3 protein: CASRDSAGANVLTF

clone size: many
D gene: TRBD2
J gene: TRBJ2-3
CDR3 length: 16
V gene: TRBV12-3/TRBV12-4
CDR3 DNA: TGTGCCAGCAGTGGGAGGACTAGCGGGGGCTCAGATACGCAGTATTTT
CDR3 protein: CASSGRTSGGSDTQYF

clone size: many
D gene: TRBD1
J gene: TRBJ2-7
CDR3 length: 16
V gene: TRBV7-9
CDR3 DNA: TGTGCCAGCAGCTTCACCTCGGACAGGGGTTCCTACGAGCAGTACTTC
CDR3 protein: CASSFTSDRGSYEQYF

clone size: -
D gene: -
J gene: TRBJ2-3
CDR3 length: 14
V gene: TRBV5-1
CDR3 DNA: TGCGCCAGCAGCCCTGACGGAAGCACAGATACGCAGTATTTT
CDR3 protein: CASSPDGSTDTQYF

clone size: -
D gene: TRBD1
J gene: TRBJ2-1
CDR3 length: 17
V gene: TRBV5-6
CDR3 DNA: TGTGCCAGCGGAGGCCGGACAGGGGATATTGCGAGCAATGAGCAGTTCTTC
CDR3 protein: CASGGRTGDIASNEQFF

clone size: once
D gene: TRBD2
J gene: TRBJ2-3
CDR3 length: 16
V gene: TRBV9
CDR3 DNA: TGTGCCAGCAGCGCGGTACTAGCGGGGGGGCCAGATACGCAGTATTTT
CDR3 protein: CASSAVLAGGPDTQYF

clone size: -
D gene: TRBD2
J gene: TRBJ2-2
CDR3 length: 17
V gene: TRBV4-2
CDR3 DNA: TGTGCCAGCAGCCAAGATTCGAGCGGGGATCGCCCCGGGGAGCTGTTTTTT
CDR3 protein: CASSQDSSGDRPGELFF

clone size: -
D gene: -
J gene: TRBJ1-1
CDR3 length: 13
V gene: TRBV2
CDR3 DNA: TGTGCCAGCAACGATAGGGGGGTCACTGAAGCTTTCTTT
CDR3 protein: CASNDRGVTEAFF

clone size: many
D gene: -
J gene: TRBJ2-5
CDR3 length: 13
V gene: TRBV12-3/TRBV12-4
CDR3 DNA: TGTGCCAGCAGTTTATGGGGTCGGGAGACCCAGTACTTC
CDR3 protein: CASSLWGRETQYF

clone size: many
D gene: -
J gene: TRBJ2-5
CDR3 length: 16
V gene: TRBV13
CDR3 DNA: TGTGCCAGCAGCAGAAATGACGAGGACAATTTTAAGACCCAGTACTTC
CDR3 protein: CASSRNDEDNFKTQYF

clone size: many
D gene: -
J gene: TRBJ2-7
CDR3 length: 15
V gene: TRBV5-1
CDR3 DNA: TGCGCCAGCAGCTTGGCCAGAGGGAGCTCCTACGAGCAGTACTTC
CDR3 protein: CASSLARGSSYEQYF

clone size: -
D gene: TRBD1
J gene: TRBJ1-1
CDR3 length: 17
V gene: TRBV5-6
CDR3 DNA: TGTCCCAGCAGTCAGTCGGCCTGGACAGGGTGGGACACTGAAGCTTTCTTT
CDR3 protein: CPSSQSAWTGWDTEAFF

clone size: few
D gene: TRBD1
J gene: TRBJ2-1
CDR3 length: 17
V gene: TRBV12-3/TRBV12-4
CDR3 DNA: TGTGCCAGCAGTTTGGGACAGGGCCCCTACTCCTACAATGAGCAGTTCTTC
CDR3 protein: CASSLGQGPYSYNEQFF

clone size: few
D gene: -
J gene: TRBJ2-5
CDR3 length: 14
V gene: TRBV7-2
CDR3 DNA: TGTGCCAGCAGCTTAGCTATGTTTCCAGAGACCCAGTACTTC
CDR3 protein: CASSLAMFPETQYF

clone size: many
D gene: -
J gene: TRBJ2-3
CDR3 length: 14
V gene: TRBV5-6
CDR3 DNA: TGTGCCAGCAGCTTGGAGGAGAGCACAGATACGCAGTATTTT
CDR3 protein: CASSLEESTDTQYF

clone size: many
D gene: -
J gene: TRBJ2-7
CDR3 length: 13
V gene: TRBV5-8
CDR3 DNA: TGTGCCAGCAGCCCCCCGGATCGACACGAGCAGTACTTC
CDR3 protein: CASSPPDRHEQYF

clone size: -
D gene: TRBD1
J gene: TRBJ2-2
CDR3 length: 16
V gene: TRBV6-2/TRBV6-3
CDR3 DNA: TGTGCCAGCAGTTACTCCGGGACAGGGGCCACCGGGGAGCTGTTTTTT
CDR3 protein: CASSYSGTGATGELFF

clone size: many
D gene: -
J gene: TRBJ2-2
CDR3 length: 16
V gene: TRBV11-2
CDR3 DNA: TGTGCCAGCAGCCACCCAGGGACCCCGAACACCGGGGAGCTGTTTTTT
CDR3 protein: CASSHPGTPNTGELFF

clone size: -
D gene: -
J gene: TRBJ1-5
CDR3 length: 15
V gene: TRBV4-3
CDR3 DNA: TGCGCCAGCAGCCAAGTCCTCCATAGCAATCAGCCCCAGCATTTT
CDR3 protein: CASSQVLHSNQPQHF

clone size: many
D gene: -
J gene: TRBJ2-2
CDR3 length: 13
V gene: TRBV5-6
CDR3 DNA: TGTGCCAGCAGTCGGGGATTGACCGGGGAGCTGTTTTTT
CDR3 protein: CASSRGLTGELFF

clone size: -
D gene: -
J gene: TRBJ2-2
CDR3 length: 16
V gene: TRBV11-2
CDR3 DNA: TGTGCCAGCAGCTTAGAGGGGACATGGGACACCGGGGAGCTGTTTTTT
CDR3 protein: CASSLEGTWDTGELFF

clone size: -
D gene: -
J gene: TRBJ2-1
CDR3 length: 18
V gene: TRBV11-2
CDR3 DNA: TGTGCCAGCAGCTTAGGGGGTTTCCTAGCGAGCTCCTACAATGAGCAGTTCTTC
CDR3 protein: CASSLGGFLASSYNEQFF